The clone carrying this TCR beta chain was detected many times. TCRdb analysed the 5' RACE reads with MiXCR anew, one entry per CDR3 protein. The sample yields approximately 20,000 distinct CDR3 sequences, over 8% seen once. Noted time point: blood at routine non-recurrence follow-up after resection. CDR1 SEHNR and CDR2 FQNEAQ come from the germline V gene (reference sequence). The CDR3 spans 14 residues. Trimming cost V 10 bases and J 0 bases, with 13 bases left between them. This sample stems from a study of spatial heterogeneity in lung cancer. The receptor was isolated from a female donor with early-stage non-small cell lung cancer. The sequencing used PBMCs, collected at follow-up. J is TRBJ2-1 and V is TRBV7-9, with D tentatively TRBD1 or TRBD2 (5 bases each). The CDR3 sequence is CATSGTFSYNEQFF. The CDR3, as DNA: TGTGCCACATCCGGGACCTTCTCCTACAATGAGCAGTTCTTC.